The 21 T cell receptor beta chains in this list originate from one sample, sequenced in a study of metastatic and nonmetastatic thyroid tumors (dated by TCRdb to 2019 to 2021). No treatment had been received by any patient before thyroid surgery. The library was prepared using PCR. Sequencing used an Illumina HiSeq 4000. Starting from the raw public reads, TCRdb applied fastp trimming at Q25, assembled clones with MiXCR and retained in-frame beta chains. For this sample there are 39,000 or so clones; approximately 19% appear just once. 18% of the sample goes to the ten largest clones. Sequencing input: blood. The receptors here all came from a female donor with papillary thyroid cancer or a benign thyroid nodule (not recorded which). Some clones in this sample may be carry-over from other donors' samples.

This clone has only a few counts. Being one base from a much bigger clone, this may be a read error. The same CDR3 can be traced to other DNA sequences in this sample. V gene TRBV3-1 combines with J gene TRBJ2-2, with a possible D match to TRBD1 (6 bases). Germline V gene data show CDR1 as LGHDT and CDR2 as YNNKEL (reference sequence). The CDR3 sequence is 15 residues long. CDR3 DNA sequence: TGTGCCAGCAGCCAAGTTACCAGGGGCACCGGGGAACTGTTTTTT. This sequence encodes CASSQVTRGTGELFF.

As to this clone: An end of the junction does not agree with germline; a read error may underlie this. This chain connects TRBV27 to TRBJ2-2, with 8 bases that match TRBD1. CDR1 MNHEY and CDR2 SMNVEV come from the germline V gene (reference sequence). The CDR3 consists of 15 residues. The CDR3 region is CASRIWTGNTVELFF. As DNA, the CDR3 is TGTGCCAGCAGGATTTGGACAGGGAACACCGTGGAGCTGTTTTTT.

On this clone: This clone may be a read error of a much larger clone one base away. V gene TRBV20-1 combines with J gene TRBJ2-5, with 8 bases aligning to TRBD2. This CDR3 region has 12 residues. Germline CDR1 is DFQATT and CDR2 is SNEGSKA (reference sequence). Trimming cost V 1 base and J 12 bases; bases outside gene matches: 7. The CDR3 region has the DNA TGCAGTGCTAGAGTACTAGCGGTCCCAAAGTACTTC. It yields the protein CSARVLAVPKYF.

This clone has a handful of counts. This may be a read error: a much more frequent sequence differs by one nucleotide. This chain uses TRBV6-2 or TRBV6-3 with TRBJ2-1, with 8 bases aligning to TRBD2. The germline V gene has CDR1 MNHEY and CDR2 SVGEGT. This CDR3 comprises 15 residues. CDR3 DNA: TGTGCCAACAGTGAGCGGGGGTCGGCCTACAATGAGCAGTTCTTC. It is translated as CANSERGSAYNEQFF.

At least ten counts were recorded for this clone. This chain connects TRBV7-9 to TRBJ1-4, with D possibly being TRBD1 (6 bases). From germline, CDR1 is SEHNR and CDR2 FQNEAQ (reference sequence). The V end was cut by 6 bases, the J end by 4 bases, with 12 bases between. The CDR3 is 14 residues long. The CDR3 bases are TGTGCCAGCAGACGGACAGCAGATAATGAAAAACTGTTTTTT. Translated, it gives CASRRTADNEKLFF. Variable domain in full (rest from reference TRBV7-9 and TRBJ1-4): DTGVSQNPRHKITKRGQNVTFRCDPISEHNRLYWYRQTLGQGPEFLTYFQNEAQLEKSRLLSDRFSAERPKGSFSTLEIQRTEQGDSAMYLCASRRTADNEKLFFGSGTQLSVL.

The gene calls are TRBV7-3 and TRBJ1-1; 9 positions match TRBD1. With V trimmed by 2 bases and J by 5 bases, 9 bases remained unmatched. CDR1 is SGHTA and CDR2 is FQGTGA in the germline V gene. There are 16 residues in the CDR3. The CDR3 loop is CASSLSSGTGFTEAFF. CDR3 in DNA: TGTGCCAGCAGCTTATCCTCCGGGACAGGGTTTACTGAAGCTTTCTTT. Full variable domain (rest looked up from reference TRBV7-3 and TRBJ1-1): GAGVSQTPSNKVTEKGKYVELRCDPISGHTALYWYRQSLGQGPEFLIYFQGTGAADDSGLPNDRFFAVRPEGSVSTLKIQRTERGDSAVYLCASSLSSGTGFTEAFFGQGTRLTVV.

This clone was counted between two and nine times. J is TRBJ2-5 and V is TRBV6-1, with a possible D match to TRBD2 (5 bases). CDR1 MNHNS and CDR2 SASEGT come from the germline V gene. V lost 1 base and J lost 5, with 23 bases in between. The CDR3 runs 18 residues. The CDR3 loop is CASSEEVLLPGRGETQYF. In nucleotides, the CDR3 is TGTGCCAGCAGTGAAGAGGTCCTACTGCCGGGTCGAGGGGAGACCCAGTACTTC.

This chain connects TRBV24-1 to TRBJ2-2; a weak D match, TRBD2 (6 bases). The V gene lost 4 bases and the J gene lost 4 bases, with 18 bases spanning the gap. This CDR3 spans 17 amino acids. CDR1 and CDR2 from the germline V gene are KGHDR and SFDVKD. The CDR3, as DNA: TGTGCCACCAGTGACTCCGCACTAGCTTCGGTCACCGGGGAGCTGTTTTTT. Translation gives CATSDSALASVTGELFF.

The table lists this clone with a few counts. In DNA, the CDR3 is TGTGCCAGCAGTGACCGGGAAAGGCCACGCGAGCAGTACTTC. As protein: CASSDRERPREQYF. V is TRBV6-2 or TRBV6-3 and J is TRBJ2-7, with D tentatively TRBD2 (5 bases). Germline V gene sequence: CDR1 MNHEY, CDR2 SVGEGT. The CDR3 has 14 residues. Trimming left V 5 bases short and J 6 bases short, with 17 bases between.

The J gene is TRBJ2-2, the V gene TRBV7-3; TRBD1 matches 7 bases. Germline CDR1 and CDR2: SGHTA and FQGTGA. This CDR3 spans 15 amino acids. The V gene end was trimmed by 2 bases and the J gene end by 4 bases; junction bases not matched to a gene: 4. The CDR3 loop is CASSLAGGITGELFF. CDR3 coding DNA: TGTGCCAGCAGCTTAGCAGGGGGTATCACCGGGGAGCTGTTTTTT. The whole variable domain, filled in from reference TRBV7-3 and TRBJ2-2, reads GAGVSQTPSNKVTEKGKYVELRCDPISGHTALYWYRQSLGQGPEFLIYFQGTGAADDSGLPNDRFFAVRPEGSVSTLKIQRTERGDSAVYLCASSLAGGITGELFFGEGSRLTVL.

In this sample, this clone turned up many times. The chain links TRBV5-1 to TRBJ2-5; 8 nucleotides match TRBD1. The CDR3 runs to 14 residues. Trimming took 3 bases from V and 5 from J; bases not matched to a gene: 6. Germline V CDR1 and CDR2: SGHRS, YFSETQ. CDR3 region: CASSYQGASETQYF. The DNA for the CDR3 is TGCGCCAGCAGCTATCAGGGGGCATCTGAGACCCAGTACTTC.

A single count supports this clone. An end of the junction does not agree with germline; a read error may underlie this. The rearrangement uses TRBV11-2 and TRBJ2-1; D is unresolved. The CDR3 extends over 16 amino acids. Germline CDR1 and CDR2: SGHAT and FQNNGV. The CDR3 DNA reads as TGTGCCAGCAGCCCGATCTTTGATAGGTCTTACAACGAGCAGTCCTTC. It yields the protein CASSPIFDRSYNEQSF. The full variable domain, in which reference TRBV11-2 and TRBJ2-1 provide the parts outside the CDR3, is EAGVAQSPRYKIIEKRQSVAFWCNPISGHATLYWYQQILGQGPKLLIQFQNNGVVDDSQLPKDRFSAERLKGVDSTLKIQPAKLEDSAVYLCASSPIFDRSYNEQSFGPGTRLTVL.

The CDR3 spells CASSESGQGVSGNTIYF. In DNA form, the CDR3 reads TGTGCCAGCAGCGAATCGGGACAGGGGGTATCTGGAAACACCATATATTTT. The rearrangement joins TRBV6-1 to TRBJ1-3, with 11 bases matching TRBD1. The CDR3 spans 17 residues. CDR1 MNHNS and CDR2 SASEGT come from the germline V gene. Losses at the gene ends were 6 bases for V and 1 base for J; bases not matched to a gene: 8.

This clone was picked up many times. The V and J genes are TRBV4-1 and TRBJ2-4; D not certain. Trimming took 6 bases from V and 0 from J, leaving 6 bases between them. This CDR3 region has 13 residues. The germline V gene has CDR1 MGHRA and CDR2 YSYEKL. This chain's CDR3 is CASRGGAKNIQYF. The CDR3 DNA reads as TGCGCCAGCAGGGGCGGAGCCAAAAACATTCAGTACTTC.

This clone has ten or more counts. J is TRBJ1-1 and V is TRBV12-3 or TRBV12-4; 9 nucleotides line up with TRBD1. Germline trimming cut 6 bases from V and 8 bases from J; bases unmatched to any gene: 10. The CDR3 runs to 14 residues. The CDR3 region is CASSLGTGGGEAFF. In DNA form, the CDR3 reads TGTGCCAGCAGCCTGGGTACAGGGGGCGGAGAAGCTTTCTTT.

This clone came up a few times. The V and J genes are TRBV28 and TRBJ1-1, with 8 positions matching TRBD1. The CDR3 runs to 17 residues. Unmatched junction bases numbered 20, after V lost 6 bases and J lost 8 bases. Germline V lookup: CDR1 MDHEN, CDR2 SYDVKM. In nucleotides, the CDR3 is TGTGCCAGCAGACACAGACCAACCAGAGACAGGGGTGACGAAGCTTTCTTT. This encodes CASRHRPTRDRGDEAFF.

This clone showed up many times. V is TRBV10-3 and J is TRBJ2-2; TRBD2 matches at 7 bases. With 4 bases clipped from V and 5 bases from J, the junction kept 4 bases outside the gene matches. There are 14 residues in the CDR3. Looked up from germline, CDR1 is ENHRY and CDR2 is SYGVKD. The DNA for the CDR3 is TGTGCCATCAGTGCGGGAGCGGGGACCGGGGAGCTGTTTTTT. It codes for CAISAGAGTGELFF.

This clone was counted a few times. The rearrangement joins TRBV28 to TRBJ2-2, with D possibly matching TRBD2 (5 bases). Between the trimmed V and J ends, which lost 3 bases and 6 bases, there was a span of 8 bases. The germline CDR1 and CDR2 sequences are MDHEN and SYDVKM. The CDR3 runs 13 residues. The CDR3 sequence is CASSLGVPGELFF. CDR3 sequence (DNA): TGTGCCAGCAGTTTGGGAGTTCCCGGGGAGCTGTTTTTT. Supplemented by reference TRBV28 and TRBJ2-2, the full variable domain reads DVKVTQSSRYLVKRTGEKVFLECVQDMDHENMFWYRQDPGLGLRLIYFSYDVKMKEKGDIPEGYSVSREKKERFSLILESASTNQTSMYLCASSLGVPGELFFGEGSRLTVL.

This clone occurred many times. The chain recombines TRBV28 with TRBJ2-3; 8 bases line up with TRBD1. Germline CDR1 is MDHEN and CDR2 is SYDVKM. This CDR3 comprises 20 residues. J was trimmed by 2 bases and V by 5 bases; bases with no gene match: 21. The CDR3 DNA is TGTGCCAGCAGTCCCAATGGACAGGGAAACTCGGTCGTCGTCACAGATACGCAGTATTTT. Translating it yields CASSPNGQGNSVVVTDTQYF.

This clone has only a few counts. One junction end does not reproduce the germline sequence, and a read error may be involved. The rearrangement joins TRBV6-1 to TRBJ2-3; 7 nucleotides align to TRBD2. This CDR3 spans 16 amino acids. Per the germline V gene, CDR1 is MNHNS and CDR2 is SASEGT. The CDR3 loop is CASNENSGSSTDTQYF. CDR3 bases: TGTGCCAGCAATGAAAATAGCGGGTCTAGCACAGATACGCAGTATTTT.

This clone showed up just a few times. One junction end disagrees with the germline gene, perhaps due to a read error. In DNA, the CDR3 is TGTGCCAGCAGAGCTTGGTGTATCACATATACGCAGTATTTT. As protein: CASRAWCITYTQYF. The chain uses TRBV6-2 or TRBV6-3 and TRBJ2-3; unclear D gene. The CDR3 spans 14 residues. Germline loops: CDR1 MNHEY, CDR2 SVGEGT.